This T cell receptor beta chain was sequenced in a study of PD-1 blockade in classical Hodgkin lymphoma. Across the whole study: Patients were treated with nivolumab at 3 mg/kg, and this was given intravenously every 2 weeks.

The time point here: cycle 4 day 1 (C4D1), after 6 weeks of nivolumab. After autologous stem cell transplantation all patients relapsed, and prior brentuximab vedotin exposure differed between cohorts. General study points: Baseline diversity in complete responders resembled that of newly diagnosed patients.

Trimming removed 1 base at V and 4 bases at J, with 11 bases between. The germline V gene encodes CDR1 SGHNT and CDR2 YYREEE (reference sequence). The CDR3 is 14 residues long. Measured with immunoSEQ multiplex PCR; TCRdb has only the in-frame clones, and not every one. This table has about 47,000 clones, 80% appearing once. Many counts were recorded for this clone. Antigen specificity is unknown. The gene calls are TRBV5-4 and TRBJ1-1, with a tentative D call TRBD1 (5 bases). The starting material was peripheral blood mononuclear cells (PBMCs), obtained before the fourth cycle of nivolumab. This TCR derives from a human donor with classical Hodgkin lymphoma. CDR3: CASSLYGGTTEAFF. In DNA, the CDR3 is TGTGCCAGCAGCTTGTATGGGGGGACCACTGAAGCTTTCTTT.